What follows are 4 T cell receptor beta chains derived from one specimen sequenced in a study of beta chain features in type 1 diabetes. The authors reverse transcribed all of the isolated RNA, so sequencing captured expressed TCRB transcripts. The table came from immunoSEQ multiplex PCR; TCRdb's copy has only in-frame clones and leaves some out. The profile covers some 400,000 clones, with about 15% appearing a single time and around 0.02% taken by the ten largest. The sample taken for sequencing was naive CD4+ T cells from blood. The receptors derive from a woman in her late teens or twenties in good health.

V gene TRBV7-9 combines with J gene TRBJ1-2; D not resolved. Germline values: CDR1 SEHNR, CDR2 FQNEAQ (reference sequence). V was clipped by 5 bases and J by 5 bases, with 6 bases between them. The CDR3 length is 11 residues. The CDR3 reads CASSLRYGYTF. Written as DNA, the CDR3 is TGTGCCAGCAGCCTGAGATATGGCTACACCTTC.

This clone was observed a handful of times. The chain couples TRBV9 to TRBJ1-2; D gene uncertain. V was shortened by 0 bases and J by 0 bases, with 3 bases between the two germline ends. Germline V CDR1 and CDR2: SGDLS, YYNGEE. The CDR3 runs to 13 residues. CDR3 in DNA: TGTGCCAGCAGCGTAGTTACTAACTATGGCTACACCTTC. Translated: CASSVVTNYGYTF.

The chain carries TRBV11-1 and TRBJ2-3; D might be TRBD2 (6 bases). The V end was cut by 5 bases, the J end by 2 bases, with 11 bases between. Germline values: CDR1 SGHAT, CDR2 FQDESV (reference sequence). This CDR3 comprises 14 residues. The CDR3 reads CASSGDFVTDTQYF. The CDR3 nucleotides are TGTGCCAGCAGCGGGGACTTTGTCACAGATACGCAGTATTTT.

About this clone: The same CDR3 arises from other DNA sequences in this sample as well. The chain recombines TRBV2 with TRBJ1-5, with TRBD1 matching over 7 bases. There are 14 residues in the CDR3. Unmatched junction bases numbered 3, after V lost 6 bases and J lost 1 base. CDR1 SNHLY and CDR2 FYNNEI come from the germline V gene. CDR3: CASSTQGSNQPQHF. CDR3 sequence (DNA): TGTGCCAGCAGCACACAGGGGAGCAATCAGCCCCAGCATTTT.